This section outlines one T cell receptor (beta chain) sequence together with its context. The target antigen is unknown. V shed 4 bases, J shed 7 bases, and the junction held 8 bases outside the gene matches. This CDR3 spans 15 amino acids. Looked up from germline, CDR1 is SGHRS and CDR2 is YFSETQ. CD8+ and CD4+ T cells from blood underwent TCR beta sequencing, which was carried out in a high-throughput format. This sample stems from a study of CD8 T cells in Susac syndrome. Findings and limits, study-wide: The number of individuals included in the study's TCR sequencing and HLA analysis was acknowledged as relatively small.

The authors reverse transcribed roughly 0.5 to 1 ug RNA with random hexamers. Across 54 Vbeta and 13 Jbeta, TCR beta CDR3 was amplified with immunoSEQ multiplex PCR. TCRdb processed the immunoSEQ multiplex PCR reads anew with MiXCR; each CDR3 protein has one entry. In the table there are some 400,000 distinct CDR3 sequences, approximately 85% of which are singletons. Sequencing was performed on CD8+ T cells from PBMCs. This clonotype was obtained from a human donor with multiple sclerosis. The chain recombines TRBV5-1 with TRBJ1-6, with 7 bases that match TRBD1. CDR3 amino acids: CASSPKDRWNSPLHF. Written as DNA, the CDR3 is TGCGCCAGCAGCCCGAAGGACAGGTGGAATTCACCCCTCCACTTT.